Listed below are T cell receptor beta chains from one sample, sequenced in a study of Graves' ophthalmopathy and Graves' hyperthyroidism. One entry per CDR3 protein results from TCRdb running MiXCR on the multiplex PCR reads. The sample contains roughly 700,000 distinct CDR3 sequences, 35% to 50% of which appear only once. The sequencing input was peripheral blood. All receptors derive from an adult man with Graves' ophthalmopathy. Each CDR3 is given with its conserved first and last residue. The order of the fields is J gene, D gene, V gene, clone size, CDR3 DNA, CDR3 protein. D genes are given only for firm matches. Clone size is given for some rows only: seen once, a few or many times, or a class if the clone is expanded.

j_gene: TRBJ1-1
d_gene: TRBD1
v_gene: TRBV2
abundance: many
CDR3nt: TGTGCCAGCAACCCGGACAGGGCCGCTGAAGCTTTCTTT
CDR3aa: CASNPDRAAEAFF

j_gene: TRBJ2-5
d_gene: TRBD1
v_gene: TRBV7-2
abundance: many
CDR3nt: TGTGCCAGCAGCAGGACAGGGTCACAAGAGACCCAGTACTTC
CDR3aa: CASSRTGSQETQYF

j_gene: TRBJ1-2
d_gene: TRBD1
v_gene: TRBV29-1
abundance: -
CDR3nt: TGCAGCGTTGACGGGAACACCGGGACAGTCGGCTATGGCTACACCTTC
CDR3aa: CSVDGNTGTVGYGYTF

j_gene: TRBJ1-6
d_gene: TRBD1
v_gene: TRBV7-9
abundance: -
CDR3nt: TGTGCCAGCAGCGGGGACAGCCAGCAGGCACCCCTCCACTTT
CDR3aa: CASSGDSQQAPLHF

j_gene: TRBJ1-3
d_gene: -
v_gene: TRBV5-4
abundance: -
CDR3nt: TGTGCCAGCAGCTTGTCTCAGGGTTATACTGGAAACACCATATATTTT
CDR3aa: CASSLSQGYTGNTIYF

j_gene: TRBJ1-4
d_gene: -
v_gene: TRBV7-9
abundance: -
CDR3nt: TGTGCCAGCAGCTTATGGCCCGGGGAGGAAAAACTGTTTTTT
CDR3aa: CASSLWPGEEKLFF

j_gene: TRBJ2-5
d_gene: TRBD2
v_gene: TRBV10-3
abundance: -
CDR3nt: TGTGCCAGCAGTTTAATTAGCGGGGGCGGCCAAGAGACCCAGTACTTC
CDR3aa: CASSLISGGGQETQYF

j_gene: TRBJ2-7
d_gene: TRBD1
v_gene: TRBV7-9
abundance: few
CDR3nt: TGTGCCAGCAGCCCAGGGGGCCTGAAAAACTACGAGCAGTACTTC
CDR3aa: CASSPGGLKNYEQYF

j_gene: TRBJ2-5
d_gene: TRBD1
v_gene: TRBV2
abundance: -
CDR3nt: TGTGCCAGCAGCCAAGATTTAGGGACAGCGCAAGAGACCCAGTACTTC
CDR3aa: CASSQDLGTAQETQYF

j_gene: TRBJ2-5
d_gene: -
v_gene: TRBV7-9
abundance: -
CDR3nt: TGTGCCAGCGCCGAGAAGGGGCCAGCTGGGGTAGAGACCCAGTACTTC
CDR3aa: CASAEKGPAGVETQYF

j_gene: TRBJ2-7
d_gene: -
v_gene: TRBV7-2
abundance: few
CDR3nt: TGTGCCAGCAGCTCAGTGGGACCGATCTACGAGCAGTACTTC
CDR3aa: CASSSVGPIYEQYF

j_gene: TRBJ2-7
d_gene: -
v_gene: TRBV29-1
abundance: -
CDR3nt: TGCAGCTCAGACCACAGGGGGGGATACTACGAGCAGTACTTC
CDR3aa: CSSDHRGGYYEQYF

j_gene: TRBJ1-2
d_gene: TRBD1
v_gene: TRBV7-9
abundance: many
CDR3nt: TGTGCCAGCAGCTTAGACAGGGGTATCTACACCTTC
CDR3aa: CASSLDRGIYTF

j_gene: TRBJ2-5
d_gene: TRBD2
v_gene: TRBV14
abundance: -
CDR3nt: TGTGCCAGCAGCCAATTAGCGGGGCGAGAGACCCAGTACTTC
CDR3aa: CASSQLAGRETQYF

j_gene: TRBJ1-1
d_gene: -
v_gene: TRBV2
abundance: few
CDR3nt: TGTGCCACCAAGGTCGGGACTGAAGCTTTCTTT
CDR3aa: CATKVGTEAFF

j_gene: TRBJ1-6
d_gene: TRBD1
v_gene: TRBV20-1
abundance: -
CDR3nt: TGCAGTGCTAGAGACGCGTCCCAGGGGGCGAGTAATTCACCCCTCCACTTT
CDR3aa: CSARDASQGASNSPLHF

j_gene: TRBJ1-5
d_gene: -
v_gene: TRBV20-1
abundance: many
CDR3nt: TGCAGTGCTAGTCCTGGGGTTCAGAGTCAGCCCCAGCATTTT
CDR3aa: CSASPGVQSQPQHF

j_gene: TRBJ1-2
d_gene: -
v_gene: TRBV13
abundance: many
CDR3nt: TGTGCCAGCAGCTTAGGACCGTTTGCGAGCTATGGCTACACCTTC
CDR3aa: CASSLGPFASYGYTF